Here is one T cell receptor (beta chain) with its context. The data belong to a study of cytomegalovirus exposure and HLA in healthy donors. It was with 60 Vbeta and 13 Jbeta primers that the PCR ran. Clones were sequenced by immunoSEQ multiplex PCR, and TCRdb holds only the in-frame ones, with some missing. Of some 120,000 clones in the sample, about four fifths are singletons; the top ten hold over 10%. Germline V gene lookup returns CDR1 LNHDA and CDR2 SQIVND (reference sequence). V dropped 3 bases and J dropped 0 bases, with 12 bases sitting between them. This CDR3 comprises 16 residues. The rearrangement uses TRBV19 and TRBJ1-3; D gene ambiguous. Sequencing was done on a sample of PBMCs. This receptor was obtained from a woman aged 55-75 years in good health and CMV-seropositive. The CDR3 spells CASSISRHNSGNTIYF. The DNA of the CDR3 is TGTGCCAGTAGTATCTCGCGACATAACTCTGGAAACACCATATATTTT.